The clone carrying this T cell receptor (beta chain) was picked up a small number of times. Its antigen is not known. At one end the junction does not follow the germline gene, possibly because of a read error. The CDR3 consists of 13 residues. CDR1 is SGHVS, CDR2 FNYEAQ, per germline. The data belong to a study of early T cells in non-severe SARS-CoV-2 infection. Notes on the study in general: Clonotype matching in VDJdb favored anti-spike CD8 responses and did not capture private and CD4 specificities.

Researchers tagged individual cDNA molecules with unique molecular identifiers. Via MiXCR, TCRdb re-called the 5' RACE reads, giving one row per CDR3 protein. The sample carries some 82,000 distinct CDR3 sequences, about 12% recorded once. This TCR was sampled from an adult who was a healthcare worker with PCR-confirmed SARS-CoV-2 infection or an uninfected control (not recorded which). The rearrangement links TRBV7-6 to TRBJ1-1, with a tentative D call TRBD1 (6 bases). The sequenced sample was whole blood, obtained at baseline. CDR3 region: CASSLTAGAEVFF. CDR3 coding DNA: TGTGCCAGCAGCTTAACGGCGGGGGCTGAAGTTTTCTTT.